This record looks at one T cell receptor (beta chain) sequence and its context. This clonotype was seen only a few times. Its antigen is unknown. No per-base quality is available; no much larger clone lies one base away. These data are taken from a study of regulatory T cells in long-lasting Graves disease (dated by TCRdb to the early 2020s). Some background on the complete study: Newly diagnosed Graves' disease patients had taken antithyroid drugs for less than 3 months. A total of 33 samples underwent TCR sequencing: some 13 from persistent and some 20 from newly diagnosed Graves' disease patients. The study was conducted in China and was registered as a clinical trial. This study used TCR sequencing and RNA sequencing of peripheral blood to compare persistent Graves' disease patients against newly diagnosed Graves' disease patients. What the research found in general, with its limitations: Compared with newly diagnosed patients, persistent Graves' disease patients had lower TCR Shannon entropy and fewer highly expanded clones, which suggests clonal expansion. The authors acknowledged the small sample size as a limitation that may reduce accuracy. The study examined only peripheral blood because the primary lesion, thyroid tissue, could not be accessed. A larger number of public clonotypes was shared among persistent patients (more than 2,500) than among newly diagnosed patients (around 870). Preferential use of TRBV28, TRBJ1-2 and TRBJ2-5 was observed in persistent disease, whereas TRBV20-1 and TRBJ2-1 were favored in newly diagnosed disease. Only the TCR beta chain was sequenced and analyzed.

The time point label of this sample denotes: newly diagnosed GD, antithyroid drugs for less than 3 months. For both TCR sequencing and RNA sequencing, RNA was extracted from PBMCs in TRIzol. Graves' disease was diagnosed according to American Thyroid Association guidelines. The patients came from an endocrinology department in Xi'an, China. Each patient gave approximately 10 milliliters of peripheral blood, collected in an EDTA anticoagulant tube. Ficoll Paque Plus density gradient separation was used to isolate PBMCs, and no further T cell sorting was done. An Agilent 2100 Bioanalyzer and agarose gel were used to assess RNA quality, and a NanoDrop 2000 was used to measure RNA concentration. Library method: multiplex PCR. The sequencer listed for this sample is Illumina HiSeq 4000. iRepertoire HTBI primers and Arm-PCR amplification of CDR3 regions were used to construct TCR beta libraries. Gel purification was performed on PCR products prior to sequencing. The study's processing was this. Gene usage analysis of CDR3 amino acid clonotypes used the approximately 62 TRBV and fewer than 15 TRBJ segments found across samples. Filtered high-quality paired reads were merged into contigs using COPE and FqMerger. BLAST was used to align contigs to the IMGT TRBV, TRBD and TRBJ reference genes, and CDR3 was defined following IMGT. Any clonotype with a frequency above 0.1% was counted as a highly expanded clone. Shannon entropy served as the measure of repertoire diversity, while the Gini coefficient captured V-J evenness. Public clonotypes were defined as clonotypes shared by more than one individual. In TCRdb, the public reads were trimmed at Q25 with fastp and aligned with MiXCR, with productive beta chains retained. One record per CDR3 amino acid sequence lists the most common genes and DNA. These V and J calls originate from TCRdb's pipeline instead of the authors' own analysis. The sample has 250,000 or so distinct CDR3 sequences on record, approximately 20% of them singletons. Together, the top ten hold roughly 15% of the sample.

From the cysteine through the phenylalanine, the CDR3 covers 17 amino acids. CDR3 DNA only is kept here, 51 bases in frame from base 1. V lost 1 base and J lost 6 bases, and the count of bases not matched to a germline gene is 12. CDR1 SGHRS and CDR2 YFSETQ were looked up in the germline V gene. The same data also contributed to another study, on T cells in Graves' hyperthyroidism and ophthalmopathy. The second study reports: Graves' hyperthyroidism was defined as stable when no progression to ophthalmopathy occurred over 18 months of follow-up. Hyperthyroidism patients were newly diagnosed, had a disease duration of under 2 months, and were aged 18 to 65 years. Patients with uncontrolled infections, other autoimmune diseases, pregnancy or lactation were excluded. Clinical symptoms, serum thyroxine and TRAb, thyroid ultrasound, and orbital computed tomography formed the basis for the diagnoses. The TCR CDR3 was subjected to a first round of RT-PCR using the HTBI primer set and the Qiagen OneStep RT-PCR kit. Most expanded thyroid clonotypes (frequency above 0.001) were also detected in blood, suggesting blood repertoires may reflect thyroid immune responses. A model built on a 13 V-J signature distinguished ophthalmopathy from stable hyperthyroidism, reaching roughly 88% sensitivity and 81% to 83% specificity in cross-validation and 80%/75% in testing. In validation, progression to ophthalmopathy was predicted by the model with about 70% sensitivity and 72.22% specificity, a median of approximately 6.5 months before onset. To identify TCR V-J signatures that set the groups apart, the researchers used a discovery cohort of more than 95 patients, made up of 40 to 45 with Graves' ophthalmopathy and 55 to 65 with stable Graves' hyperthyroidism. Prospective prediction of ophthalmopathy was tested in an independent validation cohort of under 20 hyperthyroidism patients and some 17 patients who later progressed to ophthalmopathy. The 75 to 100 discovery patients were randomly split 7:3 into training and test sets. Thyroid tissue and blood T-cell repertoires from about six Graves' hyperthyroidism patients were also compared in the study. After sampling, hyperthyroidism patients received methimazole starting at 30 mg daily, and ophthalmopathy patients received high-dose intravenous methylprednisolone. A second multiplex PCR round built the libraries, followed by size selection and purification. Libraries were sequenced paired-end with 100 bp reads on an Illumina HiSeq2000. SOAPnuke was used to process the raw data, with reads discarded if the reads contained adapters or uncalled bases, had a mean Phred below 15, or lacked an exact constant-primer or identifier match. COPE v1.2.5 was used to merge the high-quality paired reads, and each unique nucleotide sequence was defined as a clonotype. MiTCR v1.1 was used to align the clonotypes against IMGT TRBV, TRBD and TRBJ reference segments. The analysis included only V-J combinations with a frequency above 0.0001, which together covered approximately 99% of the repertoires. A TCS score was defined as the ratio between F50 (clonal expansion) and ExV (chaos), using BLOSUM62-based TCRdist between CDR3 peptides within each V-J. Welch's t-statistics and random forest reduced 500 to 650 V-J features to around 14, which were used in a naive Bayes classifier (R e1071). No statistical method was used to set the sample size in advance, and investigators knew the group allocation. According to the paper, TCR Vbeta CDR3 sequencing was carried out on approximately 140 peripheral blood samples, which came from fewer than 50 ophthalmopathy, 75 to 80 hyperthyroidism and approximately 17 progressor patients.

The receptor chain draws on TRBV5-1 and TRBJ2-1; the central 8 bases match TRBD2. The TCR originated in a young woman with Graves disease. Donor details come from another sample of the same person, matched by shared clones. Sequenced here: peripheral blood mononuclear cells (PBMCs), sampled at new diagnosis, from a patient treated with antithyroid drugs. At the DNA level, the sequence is TGCGCCAGCAGCTTGCTGGTTACGGGGGGGGGGTCCAATGAGCAGTTCTTC. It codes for CASSLLVTGGGSNEQFF.